One sample yielded the 22 T cell receptor beta chains listed below, sequenced in a study of brain T cells in children with intractable seizures. Clones were read by immunoSEQ multiplex PCR, and TCRdb kept only the in-frame ones, dropping some. The profile shows about 320,000 clones, 85% to 95% of them singletons. Noted time point: blood from clinic visit 5 months post-surgery; TSC patient then seizure free. Material: peripheral blood, obtained 4 to 5 months after surgery. These receptors were obtained from a boy in the first two years of life with tuberous sclerosis and intractable seizures.

This clone was seen only once. The DNA for the CDR3 is TGTGCCAGCAGTCCCCTAGACAGATACTACGAGCAGTACTTC. Its translation is CASSPLDRYYEQYF. The chain has TRBV28 and TRBJ2-7; a possible D gene is TRBD1 (5 bases). V lost 5 bases and J lost 3, with 14 bases in between. There are 14 residues in the CDR3. The V gene's germline CDR1 is MDHEN and CDR2 SYDVKM.

This clone was seen just once. The chain links TRBV2 to TRBJ2-7; D is unclear. Per germline, CDR1 SNHLY and CDR2 FYNNEI. The CDR3 runs to 12 residues. Deletions cut 6 bases from V and 4 bases from J, with 10 bases between. The CDR3 region is CASRTPGYEQYF. In DNA form, the CDR3 reads TGTGCCAGCAGGACCCCAGGTTACGAGCAGTACTTC.

This rearrangement joins TRBV2 to TRBJ1-4, with D maybe TRBD1 (5 bases). The CDR3 length is 14 residues. Trimming shortened V by 8 bases and J by 1 base, and 11 bases separated the two germline ends. Germline V gene sequence: CDR1 SNHLY, CDR2 FYNNEI. The CDR3: CASVRGRTNEKLFF. Written as DNA, the CDR3 is TGTGCCAGCGTAAGGGGAAGAACTAATGAAAAACTGTTTTTT.

This chain uses TRBV2 with TRBJ2-3; 9 nucleotides agree with TRBD2. The V segment lost 1 base and the J segment 3 bases; nucleotides outside the gene matches: 11. Per germline, CDR1 SNHLY and CDR2 FYNNEI. The CDR3 consists of 18 residues. The CDR3: CASSEGISGSFATDTQYF. CDR3 bases: TGTGCCAGCAGTGAAGGGATTAGCGGGAGTTTTGCTACAGATACGCAGTATTTT.

A word on this clone: The same CDR3 is also encoded by other DNA sequences in this sample. This chain uses TRBV7-2 with TRBJ2-7; D unclear. Germline CDR1 is SGHTA and CDR2 is FQGNSA. V was shortened by 5 bases and J by 2 bases, with 4 bases between the two germline ends. CDR3 length equals 11 residues. The CDR3 is CASSPAYEQYF. The DNA of the CDR3 is TGTGCCAGCAGCCCCGCCTACGAGCAGTACTTC.

This clone was observed once. V gene TRBV4-1 combines with J gene TRBJ2-1; tentative D call: TRBD2 (5 bases). The V end was cut by 1 base, the J end by 2 bases, with 12 bases between. The CDR3 is 16 residues long. Germline V gives CDR1 MGHRA, CDR2 YSYEKL. The CDR3 loop reads CASSQVKRGTYNEQFF. In DNA, the CDR3 is TGCGCCAGCAGCCAAGTTAAGAGAGGGACCTACAATGAGCAGTTCTTC.

The chain carries TRBV11-3 and TRBJ2-7, with TRBD2 identical over 11 bases. This CDR3 is 18 amino acids long. Per germline, CDR1 SGHNT and CDR2 YENEEA. Trimming removed 5 bases from V and 4 bases from J; junction bases left unmatched: 16. The CDR3 sequence is CASSQMSGTSGPYYEQYF. In DNA, the CDR3 is TGTGCCAGCAGCCAAATGTCCGGGACTAGCGGACCCTATTACGAGCAGTACTTC.

The chain employs TRBV9 and TRBJ2-3; 10 bases are shared with TRBD2. The CDR3 has 16 residues. Germline assignment: CDR1 SGDLS and CDR2 YYNGEE. V gave up 1 base and J gave up 3 bases; unmatched junction bases: 5. DNA for the CDR3: TGTGCCAGCAGCGTAAGCCCTAGCGGGGGAACAGATACGCAGTATTTT. Amino acids: CASSVSPSGGTDTQYF.

The chain has TRBV6-5 and TRBJ2-7, with D unresolved. V was shortened by 2 bases and J by 2 bases, with 7 bases between the two germline ends. Per the germline V gene, CDR1 is MNHEY and CDR2 is SVGAGI. The CDR3 has 13 residues. CDR3: CASSYNPTYEQYF. The CDR3, as DNA: TGTGCCAGCAGTTACAACCCGACCTACGAGCAGTACTTC.

The chain combines TRBV6-5 with TRBJ1-2; D possibly corresponds to TRBD1 (5 bases). Germline V gene lookup returns CDR1 MNHEY and CDR2 SVGAGI. The CDR3 contains 12 residues. The V end lost 6 bases, the J end lost 7 bases, and 12 bases lay between the germline ends. The DNA of the CDR3 is TGTGCCAGCAGAAAAGTCACAGGTGGCTACACCTTC. Amino acid sequence: CASRKVTGGYTF.

As DNA, the CDR3 is TGCACCAGCAGCCCGGGACAGGTATACTTT. It specifies CTSSPGQVYF. The chain carries TRBV1 and TRBJ1-6; TRBD1, as called in the table, went unchecked against the DNA. TRBV1 is labeled a pseudogene. The CDR3 is 10 amino acids.

The chain couples TRBV16 to TRBJ1-4; D gene uncertain. CDR1 is KGHSY, CDR2 FQNENV, per germline. The CDR3 is made up of 16 amino acids. Trimming removed 5 bases from V and 5 bases from J, with 18 bases in between. The CDR3 DNA follows: TGTGCCAGCAGCAGGCGGCGCACGTCGTGGAATGAAAAACTGTTTTTT. This sequence encodes CASSRRRTSWNEKLFF.

The chain is built from TRBV27 and TRBJ2-7; the D gene is possibly TRBD2 (7 bases). Trimming took 5 bases from V and 3 from J, leaving 11 bases between them. Germline assignment: CDR1 MNHEY and CDR2 SMNVEV (reference sequence). This CDR3 has 13 amino acids. The CDR3 DNA sequence: TGTGCCAGCAGTCAGGGGACTAACTACGAGCAGTACTTC. Translation: CASSQGTNYEQYF.

The chain combines TRBV19 with TRBJ2-5; TRBD2 might be the D (5 bases). V lost 2 bases and J 2 bases, leaving 9 bases between the germline ends. The CDR3 covers 14 residues. Germline values: CDR1 LNHDA, CDR2 SQIVND (reference sequence). The CDR3 here is CASSIRGIQETQYF. CDR3 in DNA: TGTGCCAGTAGTATACGGGGTATTCAAGAGACCCAGTACTTC.

The V call is TRBV5-6, the J call TRBJ2-1, with D perhaps being TRBD1 or TRBD2 (5 bases each). The V gene lost 4 bases and the J gene lost 1 base, with 15 bases spanning the gap. CDR1 SGHDT and CDR2 YYEEEE come from the germline V gene. The CDR3 runs to 16 residues. The CDR3: CASSDGPGASYNEQFF. The CDR3 DNA reads as TGTGCCAGCAGCGACGGTCCCGGGGCTTCCTACAATGAGCAGTTCTTC.

As to this clone: One junction end disagrees with the germline gene, perhaps due to a read error. This rearrangement joins TRBV7-7 to TRBJ2-3, with 7 positions matching TRBD2. Germline assignment: CDR1 SSHAT and CDR2 FNYEAQ (reference sequence). The length of the CDR3 is 15 residues. The CDR3 spells CASSLRAGRLDTQYF. The CDR3 DNA follows: TGTGCTAGCAGCTTAAGAGCGGGGCGGTTAGATACGCAGTATTTT.

The chain combines TRBV5-1 with TRBJ2-7, with TRBD2 identical over 9 bases. The CDR3 runs 15 residues. Trimming took 4 bases from V and 10 from J; bases not matched to a gene: 15. The germline V gene has CDR1 SGHRS and CDR2 YFSETQ. The DNA of the CDR3 is TGCGCCAGCAGCCTCGGACAGGCCGTGACTAGCGGACAGTACTTC. Translated, it gives CASSLGQAVTSGQYF.

V and J are TRBV11-2 and TRBJ1-2; D is unresolved. CDR3 length: 14 residues. Germline lookup yields CDR1 SGHAT and CDR2 FQNNGV. Between the trimmed V and J ends, which lost 1 base and 4 bases, there was a span of 10 bases. In DNA form, the CDR3 reads TGTGCCAGCAGCTTAGTTTCGCAGACCTATGGCTACACCTTC. It yields the protein CASSLVSQTYGYTF.

Here the CDR3 reads CSVGPTGDYGYTF. As DNA, the CDR3 is TGCAGCGTGGGCCCCACAGGGGACTATGGCTACACCTTC. V gene TRBV29-1 combines with J gene TRBJ1-2; 7 nucleotides align to TRBD1. The CDR3 contains 13 residues. Germline lookup yields CDR1 SQVTM and CDR2 ANQGSEA. The J segment lost 3 bases and the V segment lost 6 bases, leaving 7 bases of the junction unmatched.

The CDR3: CASSYWALNTGELFF. The CDR3 DNA reads as TGTGCCAGCAGTTACTGGGCTCTGAACACCGGGGAGCTGTTTTTT. V usage is TRBV6-2 or TRBV6-3 and J usage is TRBJ2-2; D gene unclear. The CDR3 runs 15 residues. From germline, CDR1 is MNHEY and CDR2 SVGEGT. V was pared by 1 base and J by 1 base, with 7 bases between.

CDR3 loop: CASRAVDSYEQYF. The CDR3 region has the DNA TGTGCCAGCAGGGCCGTCGACAGCTACGAGCAGTACTTC. V gene TRBV25-1 combines with J gene TRBJ2-7; the D gene is possibly TRBD1 (5 bases). The germline V gene encodes CDR1 MGHDK and CDR2 SYGVNS. CDR3 length equals 13 residues. V lost 6 bases and J 3 bases, leaving 12 bases between the germline ends.

The CDR3: CASSYPTGGSTEAFF. CDR3 DNA: TGTGCCAGCAGTTACCCAACAGGGGGGAGCACTGAAGCTTTCTTT. The V gene is TRBV6-2 or TRBV6-3, the J gene TRBJ1-1, with 8 bases fitting TRBD1. This CDR3 is 15 amino acids long. Germline V gene lookup returns CDR1 MNHEY and CDR2 SVGEGT. J lost 4 bases, V lost 2 bases, and 6 bases had no gene match.